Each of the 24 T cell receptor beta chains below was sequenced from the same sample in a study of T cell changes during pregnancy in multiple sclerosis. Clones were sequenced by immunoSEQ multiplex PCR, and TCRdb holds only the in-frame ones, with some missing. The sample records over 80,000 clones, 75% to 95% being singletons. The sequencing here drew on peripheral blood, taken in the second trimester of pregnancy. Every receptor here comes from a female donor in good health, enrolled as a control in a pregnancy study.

The CDR3 sequence is CASSERGNLSNYGYTF. CDR3 DNA sequence: TGCGCCAGCAGCGAAAGGGGGAACCTGTCGAACTATGGCTACACCTTC. V is TRBV5-1 and J is TRBJ1-2, with D tentatively TRBD1 (6 bases). Germline-derived CDR1 and CDR2 are SGHRS and YFSETQ. V lost 4 bases and J lost 2, with 18 bases in between. The CDR3 is 16 residues long. Looking up the rest from reference TRBV5-1 and TRBJ1-2 gives the full variable domain: KAGVTQTPRYLIKTRGQQVTLSCSPISGHRSVSWYQQTPGQGLQFLFEYFSETQRNKGNFPGRFSGRQFSNSRSEMNVSTLELGDSALYLCASSERGNLSNYGYTFGSGTRLTVV.

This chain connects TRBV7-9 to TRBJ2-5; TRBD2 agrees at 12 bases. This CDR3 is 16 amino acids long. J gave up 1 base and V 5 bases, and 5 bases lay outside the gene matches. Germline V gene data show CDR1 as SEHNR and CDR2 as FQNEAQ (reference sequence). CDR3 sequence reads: CASSPRTSGVQETQYF. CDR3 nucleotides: TGTGCCAGCAGCCCGCGGACTAGCGGGGTCCAAGAGACCCAGTACTTC.

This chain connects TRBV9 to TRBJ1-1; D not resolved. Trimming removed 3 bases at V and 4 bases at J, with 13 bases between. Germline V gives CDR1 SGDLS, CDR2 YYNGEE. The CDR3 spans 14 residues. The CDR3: CASSGRGSGTEAFF. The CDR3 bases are TGTGCCAGCAGCGGGAGAGGGTCGGGCACTGAAGCTTTCTTT.

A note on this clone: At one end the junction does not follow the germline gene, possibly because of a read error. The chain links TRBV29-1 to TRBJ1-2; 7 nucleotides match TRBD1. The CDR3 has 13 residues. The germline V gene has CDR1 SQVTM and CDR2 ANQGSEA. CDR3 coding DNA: TGCAGCGTTCAAGAACAGGGGAGCTATGGCTACACCTTC. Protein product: CSVQEQGSYGYTF. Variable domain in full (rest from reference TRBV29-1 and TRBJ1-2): SAVISQKPSRDICQRGTSLTIQCQVDSQVTMMFWYRQQPGQSLTLIATANQGSEATYESGFVIDKFPISRPNLTFSTLTVSNMSPEDSSIYLCSVQEQGSYGYTFGSGTRLTVV.

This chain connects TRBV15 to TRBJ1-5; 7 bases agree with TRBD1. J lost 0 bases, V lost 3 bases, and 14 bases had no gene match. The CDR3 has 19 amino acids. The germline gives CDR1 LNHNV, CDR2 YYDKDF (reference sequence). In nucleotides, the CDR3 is TGTGCCACCAGCAGCCACTACATGCTTACAGGGGATAGCAATCAGCCCCAGCATTTT. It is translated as CATSSHYMLTGDSNQPQHF.

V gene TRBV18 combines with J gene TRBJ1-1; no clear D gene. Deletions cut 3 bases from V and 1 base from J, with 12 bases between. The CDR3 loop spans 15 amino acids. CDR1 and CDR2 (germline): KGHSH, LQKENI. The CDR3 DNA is TGTGCCAGCTCACCGGGCTCGAGGGCGAACACTGAAGCTTTCTTT. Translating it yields CASSPGSRANTEAFF.

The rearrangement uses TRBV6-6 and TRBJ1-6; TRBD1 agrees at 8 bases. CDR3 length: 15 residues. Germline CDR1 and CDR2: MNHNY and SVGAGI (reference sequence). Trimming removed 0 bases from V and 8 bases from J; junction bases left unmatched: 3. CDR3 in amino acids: CASSYSTDRDSPLHF. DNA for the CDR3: TGTGCCAGCAGTTACTCGACGGACAGGGATTCACCCCTCCACTTT.

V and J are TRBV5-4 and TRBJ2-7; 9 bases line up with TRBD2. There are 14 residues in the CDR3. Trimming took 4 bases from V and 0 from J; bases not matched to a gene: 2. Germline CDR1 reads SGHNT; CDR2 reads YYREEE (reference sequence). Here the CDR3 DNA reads TGTGCCAGCAGCAGTAGCGGGGGCTCCTACGAGCAGTACTTC. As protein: CASSSSGGSYEQYF. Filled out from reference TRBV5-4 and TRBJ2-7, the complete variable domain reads ETGVTQSPTHLIKTRGQQVTLRCSSQSGHNTVSWYQQALGQGPQFIFQYYREEENGRGNFPPRFSGLQFPNYSSELNVNALELDDSALYLCASSSSGGSYEQYFGPGTRLTVT.

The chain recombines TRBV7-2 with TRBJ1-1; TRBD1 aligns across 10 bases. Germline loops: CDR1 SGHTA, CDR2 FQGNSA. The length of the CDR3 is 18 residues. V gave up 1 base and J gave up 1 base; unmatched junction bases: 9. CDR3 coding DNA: TGTGCCAGCAGCTTAGTTGGGACAGGGGCCTTCGGGAACACTGAAGCTTTCTTT. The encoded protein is CASSLVGTGAFGNTEAFF.

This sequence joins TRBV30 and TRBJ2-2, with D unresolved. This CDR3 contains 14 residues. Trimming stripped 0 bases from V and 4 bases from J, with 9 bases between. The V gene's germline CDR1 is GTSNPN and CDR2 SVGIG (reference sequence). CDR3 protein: CAWSVLAFTGELFF. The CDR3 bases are TGTGCCTGGAGTGTATTGGCCTTCACCGGGGAGCTGTTTTTT.

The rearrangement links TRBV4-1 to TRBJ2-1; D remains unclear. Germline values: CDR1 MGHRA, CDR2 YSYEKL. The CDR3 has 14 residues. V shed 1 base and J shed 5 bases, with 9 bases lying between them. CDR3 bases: TGCGCCAGCAGCCAAGGCCTGCCTAACAATGAGCAGTTCTTC. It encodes CASSQGLPNNEQFF.

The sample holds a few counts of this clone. This CDR3 reads CASSQDGRGDNSPLHF. The CDR3 DNA reads as TGCGCCAGCAGCCAAGATGGCAGGGGTGATAATTCACCCCTCCACTTT. The chain combines TRBV4-3 with TRBJ1-6; D is possibly TRBD1 (6 bases). Germline V gives CDR1 LGHNA, CDR2 YSLEER. Trimming cost V 0 bases and J 5 bases, with 11 bases left between them. The CDR3 is 16 amino acids.

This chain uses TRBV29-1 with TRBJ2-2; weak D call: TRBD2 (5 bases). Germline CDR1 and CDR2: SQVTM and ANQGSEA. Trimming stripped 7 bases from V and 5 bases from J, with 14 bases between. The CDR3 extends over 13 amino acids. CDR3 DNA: TGCAGCGGGCGGCCCACGGGGACCGGGGAGCTGTTTTTT. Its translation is CSGRPTGTGELFF.

Here the CDR3 reads CASKDTGGYTF. The CDR3 DNA follows: TGCGCCAGCAAGGACACCGGTGGCTACACCTTC. The chain has TRBV10-2 and TRBJ1-2; possibly TRBD1 for D (5 bases). Trimming removed 7 bases at V and 7 bases at J, with 10 bases between. The germline V gene encodes CDR1 WSHSY and CDR2 SAAADI. The CDR3 loop spans 11 amino acids.

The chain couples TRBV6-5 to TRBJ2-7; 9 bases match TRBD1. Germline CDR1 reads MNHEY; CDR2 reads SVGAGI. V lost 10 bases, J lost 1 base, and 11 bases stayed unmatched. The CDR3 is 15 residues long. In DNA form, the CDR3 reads TGTGCCACTATGGGACAGGGTGGAAAGTCCTACGAGCAGTACTTC. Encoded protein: CATMGQGGKSYEQYF.

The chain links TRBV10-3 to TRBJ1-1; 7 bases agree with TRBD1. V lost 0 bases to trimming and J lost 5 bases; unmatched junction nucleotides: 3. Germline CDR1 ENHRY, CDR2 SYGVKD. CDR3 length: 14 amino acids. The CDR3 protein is CAISESTGRTEAFF. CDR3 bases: TGTGCCATCAGTGAGTCGACAGGGAGAACTGAAGCTTTCTTT.

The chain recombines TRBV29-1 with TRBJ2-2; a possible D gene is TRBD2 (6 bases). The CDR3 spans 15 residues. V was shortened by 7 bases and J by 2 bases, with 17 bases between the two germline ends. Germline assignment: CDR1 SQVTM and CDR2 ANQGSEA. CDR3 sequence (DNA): TGCAGCGCTAGAGGCGGGGTCTCCAACACCGGGGAGCTGTTTTTT. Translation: CSARGGVSNTGELFF.

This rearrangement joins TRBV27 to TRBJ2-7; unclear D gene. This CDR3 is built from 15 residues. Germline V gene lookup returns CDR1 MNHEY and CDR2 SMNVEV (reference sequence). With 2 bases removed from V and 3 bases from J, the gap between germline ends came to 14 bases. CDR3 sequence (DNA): TGTGCCAGCAGTTTACTAGGCATGGCTATCTACGAGCAGTACTTC. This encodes CASSLLGMAIYEQYF.

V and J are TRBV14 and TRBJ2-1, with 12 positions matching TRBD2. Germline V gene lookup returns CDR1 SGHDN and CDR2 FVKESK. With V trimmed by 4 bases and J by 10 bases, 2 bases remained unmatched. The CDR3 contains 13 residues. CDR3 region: CASSPGTSGEQFF. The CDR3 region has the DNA TGTGCCAGCAGCCCAGGGACTAGCGGGGAGCAGTTCTTC. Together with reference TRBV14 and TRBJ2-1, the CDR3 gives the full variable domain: EAGVTQFPSHSVIEKGQTVTLRCDPISGHDNLYWYRRVMGKEIKFLLHFVKESKQDESGMPNNRFLAERTGGTYSTLKVQPAELEDSGVYFCASSPGTSGEQFFGPGTRLTVL.

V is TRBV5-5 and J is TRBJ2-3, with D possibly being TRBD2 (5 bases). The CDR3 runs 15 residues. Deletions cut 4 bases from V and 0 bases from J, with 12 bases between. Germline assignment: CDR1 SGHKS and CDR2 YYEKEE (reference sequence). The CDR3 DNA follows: TGTGCCAGCAGCCCACTAGTATCTAGCACAGATACGCAGTATTTT. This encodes CASSPLVSSTDTQYF.

The CDR3 DNA sequence: TGTGCCAGCACTCGGGGGAACCAGGAATACGAGCAGTACTTC. Translation: CASTRGNQEYEQYF. The V call is TRBV2, the J call TRBJ2-7, with D tentatively TRBD2 (6 bases). Germline V gene data show CDR1 as SNHLY and CDR2 as FYNNEI. This CDR3 contains 14 residues. The V end lost 7 bases, the J end lost 4 bases, and 17 bases lay between the germline ends.

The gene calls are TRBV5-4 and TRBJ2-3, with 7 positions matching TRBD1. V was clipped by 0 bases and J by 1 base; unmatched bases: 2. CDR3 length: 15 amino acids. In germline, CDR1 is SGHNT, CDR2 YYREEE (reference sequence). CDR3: CASSLVTGRTDTQYF. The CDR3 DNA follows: TGTGCCAGCAGCTTGGTGACAGGGCGCACAGATACGCAGTATTTT.

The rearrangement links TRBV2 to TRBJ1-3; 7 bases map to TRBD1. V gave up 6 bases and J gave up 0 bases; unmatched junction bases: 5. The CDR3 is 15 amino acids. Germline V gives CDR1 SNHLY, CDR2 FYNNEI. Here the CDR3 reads CASRLTGNSGNTIYF. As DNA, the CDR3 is TGTGCCAGCAGACTGACAGGGAACTCTGGAAACACCATATATTTT.

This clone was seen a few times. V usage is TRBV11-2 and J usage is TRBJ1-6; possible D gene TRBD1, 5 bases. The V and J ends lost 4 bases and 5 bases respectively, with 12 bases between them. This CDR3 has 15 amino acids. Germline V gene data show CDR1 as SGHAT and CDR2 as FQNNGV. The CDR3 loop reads CASSSRQGHNSPLHF. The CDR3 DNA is TGTGCCAGCAGCTCCCGGCAGGGTCATAATTCACCCCTCCACTTT.